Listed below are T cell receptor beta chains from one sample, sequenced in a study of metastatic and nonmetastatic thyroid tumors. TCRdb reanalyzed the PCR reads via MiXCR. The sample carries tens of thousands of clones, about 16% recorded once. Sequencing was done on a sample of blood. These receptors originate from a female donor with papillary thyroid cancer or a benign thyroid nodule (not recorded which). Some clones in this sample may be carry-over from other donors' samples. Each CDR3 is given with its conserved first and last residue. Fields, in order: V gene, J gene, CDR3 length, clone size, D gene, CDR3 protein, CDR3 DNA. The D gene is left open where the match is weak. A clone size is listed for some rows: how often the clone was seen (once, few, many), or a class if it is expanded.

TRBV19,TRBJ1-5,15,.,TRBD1,CASSIAGGLNQPQHF,TGTGCCAGTAGTATAGCAGGGGGACTAAATCAGCCCCAGCATTTT
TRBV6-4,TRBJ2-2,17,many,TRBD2,CASSDSELAGHTGELFF,TGTGCCAGCAGTGACTCGGAACTAGCGGGCCACACCGGGGAGCTGTTTTTT
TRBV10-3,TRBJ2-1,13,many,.,CAISESNGNEQFF,TGTGCCATCAGTGAGTCTAATGGAAATGAGCAGTTCTTC
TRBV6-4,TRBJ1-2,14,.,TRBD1,CASSNYRGDYGYTF,TGTGCCAGCAGTAACTACAGGGGGGACTATGGCTACACCTTC
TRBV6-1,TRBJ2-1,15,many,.,CASSERAATYNEQFF,TGTGCCAGCAGTGAAAGAGCGGCAACATACAATGAGCAGTTCTTC
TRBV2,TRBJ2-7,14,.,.,CASMNDSRGGEQYF,TGTGCCAGCATGAATGACAGCCGAGGTGGCGAGCAGTACTTT
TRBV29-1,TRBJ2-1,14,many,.,CSVDLGSSYNEQFF,TGCAGCGTTGATCTGGGGAGCTCCTACAATGAGCAGTTCTTC
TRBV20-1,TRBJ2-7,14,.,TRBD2,CSARAAGVREEQYF,TGCAGTGCTAGAGCGGCGGGAGTAAGGGAAGAGCAGTACTTC
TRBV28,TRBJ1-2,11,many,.,CASSYNYGYTF,TGTGCCAGCAGTTATAACTATGGCTACACCTTC
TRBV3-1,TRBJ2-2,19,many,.,CASSPRQATFWTNTGELFF,TGTGCCAGCAGCCCGAGGCAGGCAACTTTTTGGACGAACACCGGGGAGCTGTTTTTT
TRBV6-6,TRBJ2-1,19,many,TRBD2,CASSYSIGGSGSIPNEQFF,TGTGCCAGCAGTTACTCGATCGGGGGAAGCGGGAGTATCCCCAATGAGCAGTTCTTC
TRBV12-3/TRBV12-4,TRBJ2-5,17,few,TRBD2,CASTPGLASMYQETQYF,TGTGCCAGCACCCCGGGACTAGCATCAATGTACCAAGAGACCCAGTACTTC
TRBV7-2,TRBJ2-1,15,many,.,CASSRRVSPYNEQFF,TGTGCCAGCAGCCGACGGGTTAGCCCGTACAATGAGCAGTTCTTC
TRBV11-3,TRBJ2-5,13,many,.,CASSLDSKRPQYF,TGTGCCAGCAGCTTAGACAGTAAGAGACCCCAGTACTTC
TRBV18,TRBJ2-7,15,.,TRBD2,CASSPGTSGSYEQYF,TGTGCCAGCTCACCTGGGACTAGCGGAAGTTACGAGCAGTACTTC
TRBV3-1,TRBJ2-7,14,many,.,CASSQGGLLVEQYF,TGTGCCAGCAGCCAAGGGGGACTCTTGGTCGAGCAGTACTTC